A single sample gave rise to the 30 T cell receptor beta chains below, sequenced in a study of shared clonotypes between healthy human individuals. The method was immunoSEQ multiplex PCR; TCRdb's version includes in-frame clones alone and lacks a portion of them. The table has 950,000 to 1,300,000 clones, under 80% seen once. Specimen: memory CD4+ T cells sorted from blood. Subset reported: CD45RA-negative fraction. The receptors originated from a man aged 18 to 30 in good health.

The CDR3 sequence: CASSIGDRVAGELFF. DNA for the CDR3: TGTGCCAGTAGTATCGGAGACAGGGTGGCCGGGGAGCTGTTTTTT. V gene TRBV19 combines with J gene TRBJ2-2, with 7 positions matching TRBD1. J lost 6 bases, V lost 3 bases, and 7 bases had no gene match. The CDR3 length is 15 residues. Germline CDR1 LNHDA, CDR2 SQIVND (reference sequence).

The genes are TRBV28 and TRBJ1-3; D remains ambiguous. This CDR3 is 16 amino acids long. Trimming stripped 4 bases from V and 0 bases from J, with 13 bases between. Germline-derived CDR1 and CDR2 are MDHEN and SYDVKM. The CDR3 is CASSSNDWYSGNTIYF. The CDR3 region has the DNA TGTGCCAGCAGTTCCAATGACTGGTACTCTGGAAACACCATATATTTT.

This chain joins TRBV10-3 and TRBJ1-2, with TRBD1 as a possible D gene (5 bases). The V end was cut by 1 base, the J end by 4 bases, with 16 bases between. Germline V lookup: CDR1 ENHRY, CDR2 SYGVKD. The CDR3 has 16 residues. The CDR3 nucleotides are TGTGCCATCAGTGAGTTCCCACTCTCCCAGGGCTATGGCTACACCTTC. Its translation is CAISEFPLSQGYGYTF.

The chain is built from TRBV2 and TRBJ2-7, with D perhaps TRBD1 (5 bases). The CDR3 is made up of 14 amino acids. Between the trimmed V and J ends, which lost 0 bases and 6 bases, there was a span of 12 bases. Germline assignment: CDR1 SNHLY and CDR2 FYNNEI. The CDR3 coding sequence is TGTGCCAGCAGTGAAGCCGTAGGACATATCGAGCAGTACTTC. It codes for CASSEAVGHIEQYF.

This chain joins TRBV7-9 and TRBJ2-5; unclear D gene. V was cut by 1 base and J by 5 bases, with 8 bases left in between. This CDR3 has 13 residues. From germline, CDR1 is SEHNR and CDR2 FQNEAQ (reference sequence). DNA of the CDR3: TGTGCCAGCAGCTTAGGAGCTTGGGAGACCCAGTACTTC. It translates to CASSLGAWETQYF. The variable domain in full, completed from reference TRBV7-9 and TRBJ2-5, reads DTGVSQNPRHKITKRGQNVTFRCDPISEHNRLYWYRQTLGQGPEFLTYFQNEAQLEKSRLLSDRFSAERPKGSFSTLEIQRTEQGDSAMYLCASSLGAWETQYFGPGTRLLVL.

The V and J genes are TRBV10-3 and TRBJ2-6, with 9 bases fitting TRBD1. CDR1 and CDR2 (germline): ENHRY, SYGVKD. V was clipped by 6 bases and J by 7 bases; unmatched bases: 7. The CDR3 has 15 residues. CDR3 region: CAIRDTGGKANVLTF. Written as DNA, the CDR3 is TGTGCCATCAGGGACACAGGGGGCAAAGCCAACGTCCTGACTTTC.

The genes are TRBV5-1 and TRBJ1-1; D unresolved. Germline loops: CDR1 SGHRS, CDR2 YFSETQ. The CDR3 is 15 amino acids. V was shortened by 0 bases and J by 5 bases, with 14 bases between the two germline ends. The CDR3 region has the DNA TGCGCCAGCAGCTTGGCGGCGGGAGGGAGGACTGAAGCTTTCTTT. This sequence encodes CASSLAAGGRTEAFF.

This clone was picked up a small number of times. V and J are TRBV30 and TRBJ1-1; D ambiguous. V dropped 2 bases and J dropped 0 bases, with 7 bases sitting between them. From germline, CDR1 is GTSNPN and CDR2 SVGIG (reference sequence). This CDR3 spans 13 amino acids. CDR3 residues: CAWSFKVNTEAFF. The CDR3 nucleotides are TGTGCCTGGAGTTTCAAGGTGAACACTGAAGCTTTCTTT.

Notes on this clone: Other DNA sequences in this sample translate to the same CDR3. The DNA of the CDR3 is TGTGCCATCAGTGATCTCTACGAGCAGTACTTC. Amino acid sequence: CAISDLYEQYF. The rearrangement links TRBV10-3 to TRBJ2-7; D is unresolved. Germline CDR1 is ENHRY and CDR2 is SYGVKD. The V end was cut by 3 bases, the J end by 3 bases, with 3 bases between. This CDR3 is built from 11 residues.

The V gene is TRBV7-2, the J gene TRBJ2-2; perhaps TRBD1 as D (6 bases). Germline V gene lookup returns CDR1 SGHTA and CDR2 FQGNSA. V was shortened by 4 bases and J by 6 bases, with 12 bases between the two germline ends. The CDR3 runs to 14 residues. CDR3 protein: CASSSNRDPGELFF. The CDR3 DNA follows: TGTGCCAGCAGCTCCAACAGGGACCCCGGGGAGCTGTTTTTT.

The rearrangement links TRBV30 to TRBJ2-1; 11 nucleotides line up with TRBD2. V lost 0 bases to trimming and J lost 4 bases; unmatched junction nucleotides: 11. The length of the CDR3 is 18 residues. Germline V gene sequence: CDR1 GTSNPN, CDR2 SVGIG (reference sequence). Here the CDR3 reads CAWSVPWTSGRLYNEQFF. As DNA, the CDR3 is TGTGCCTGGAGTGTACCCTGGACTAGCGGGCGACTGTACAATGAGCAGTTCTTC.

A single count supports this clone. An end of the junction differs from the germline gene, which may be a read error. This chain uses TRBV7-9 with TRBJ2-1; 11 bases line up with TRBD2. The germline gives CDR1 SEHNR, CDR2 FQNEAQ (reference sequence). The CDR3 has 16 residues. The CDR3 nucleotides are TGTGCCAGCAGATTAGGCACTAGCGGGAGTGGGAGTGAGCAGTTCTTC. Amino acids: CASRLGTSGSGSEQFF.

The J gene is TRBJ2-3, the V gene TRBV6-6, with D perhaps matching TRBD2 (6 bases). CDR1 is MNHNY and CDR2 is SVGAGI in the germline V gene (reference sequence). V was cut by 6 bases and J by 6 bases, with 13 bases left in between. This CDR3 contains 13 residues. CDR3 DNA sequence: TGTGCCAGCAGCCACCCGGGGGTCGATACGCAGTATTTT. Encoded protein: CASSHPGVDTQYF.

V usage is TRBV28 and J usage is TRBJ1-1, with a weak D call TRBD1 (6 bases). CDR3 length: 15 residues. CDR1 is MDHEN, CDR2 SYDVKM, per germline. V was cut by 6 bases and J by 5 bases, with 19 bases left in between. The CDR3 region has the DNA TGTGCCAGCAGAACACTACAGGGATTTTGGACTGAAGCTTTCTTT. Its protein product is CASRTLQGFWTEAFF.

A few counts support this clone. The chain combines TRBV28 with TRBJ1-4; 7 bases fit TRBD1. The CDR3 covers 15 residues. CDR1 and CDR2 from the germline V gene are MDHEN and SYDVKM. The V segment lost 7 bases and the J segment 7 bases; nucleotides outside the gene matches: 12. CDR3 sequence: CASTLPGQDVEKLFF. Written as DNA, the CDR3 is TGTGCCAGCACTCTCCCCGGACAGGACGTTGAAAAACTGTTTTTT. Drawing the rest from reference TRBV28 and TRBJ1-4, the complete variable domain is DVKVTQSSRYLVKRTGEKVFLECVQDMDHENMFWYRQDPGLGLRLIYFSYDVKMKEKGDIPEGYSVSREKKERFSLILESASTNQTSMYLCASTLPGQDVEKLFFGSGTQLSVL.

Comments on this clone: A read error may explain this, as a much larger clone is one base away. The genes are TRBV13 and TRBJ1-1; D is uncertain. V was shortened by 3 bases and J by 0 bases, with 17 bases between the two germline ends. The CDR3 covers 17 residues. The germline V gene encodes CDR1 PRHDT and CDR2 FYEKMQ (reference sequence). CDR3 region: CASSLPPGLSLNTEAFF. The CDR3, as DNA: TGTGCCAGCAGCTTGCCACCGGGCCTGAGCCTGAACACTGAAGCTTTCTTT.

The chain links TRBV2 to TRBJ2-3; D gene uncertain. The germline V gene encodes CDR1 SNHLY and CDR2 FYNNEI. V was clipped by 5 bases and J by 0 bases, with 12 bases between them. The length of the CDR3 is 15 residues. The CDR3 loop reads CASSPLAESTDTQYF. CDR3 coding DNA: TGTGCCAGCAGTCCTCTGGCGGAGAGCACAGATACGCAGTATTTT.

This clone was seen once. At the DNA level, this CDR3 is encoded by other sequences in the same sample as well. The V and J genes are TRBV28 and TRBJ1-1; unclear D gene. The CDR3 length is 12 residues. Trimming pared 2 bases from V and 6 bases from J, leaving 7 bases between. Germline CDR1 MDHEN, CDR2 SYDVKM. The CDR3 loop is CASSLRTAEAFF. The CDR3 coding sequence is TGTGCCAGCAGTTTACGTACAGCTGAAGCTTTCTTT. The entire variable domain, with the rest obtained from reference TRBV28 and TRBJ1-1, is as follows: DVKVTQSSRYLVKRTGEKVFLECVQDMDHENMFWYRQDPGLGLRLIYFSYDVKMKEKGDIPEGYSVSREKKERFSLILESASTNQTSMYLCASSLRTAEAFFGQGTRLTVV.

The chain employs TRBV10-1 and TRBJ2-2; D unresolved. The germline V gene has CDR1 WNHNN and CDR2 SYGVQD (reference sequence). This CDR3 region has 16 residues. Trimming removed 6 bases from V and 1 base from J, with 15 bases in between. The CDR3 loop reads CASSQTLPVNTGELFF. CDR3 DNA: TGCGCCAGCAGCCAAACACTGCCTGTGAACACCGGGGAGCTGTTTTTT.

The gene calls are TRBV6-1 and TRBJ2-4; no reliable D call. This CDR3 comprises 15 residues. V shed 1 base and J shed 4 bases, with 11 bases lying between them. CDR1 is MNHNS, CDR2 SASEGT, per germline. Here the CDR3 DNA reads TGTGCCAGCAGTGAAGTCTCCAGGTTGAAAAACATTCAGTACTTC. Translating it yields CASSEVSRLKNIQYF.

The rearrangement joins TRBV2 to TRBJ2-5; 10 nucleotides agree with TRBD1. The CDR3 has 14 residues. Trimming cost V 11 bases and J 3 bases; bases outside gene matches: 9. The germline V gene has CDR1 SNHLY and CDR2 FYNNEI. The CDR3 nucleotides are TGTGCCGGGAGACAGGGGGCGAGTGAAGAGACCCAGTACTTC. It is translated as CAGRQGASEETQYF.

This clone was counted at least ten times. J is TRBJ1-5 and V is TRBV7-9, with 8 nucleotides matching TRBD1. Germline assignment: CDR1 SEHNR and CDR2 FQNEAQ (reference sequence). The J segment lost 6 bases and the V segment lost 4 bases, leaving 5 bases of the junction unmatched. The CDR3 runs 14 residues. CDR3 loop: CASSSDRVGQPQHF. For the CDR3, the DNA is TGTGCCAGCAGCTCGGACAGGGTGGGTCAGCCCCAGCATTTT.

CDR3 in DNA: TGTGCCAGCAGCGTCGGGACCCCGCGGGGAGGGAGGGCTGAAGCTTTCTTT. Protein: CASSVGTPRGGRAEAFF. The genes are TRBV9 and TRBJ1-1; D possibly corresponds to TRBD1 (5 bases). Per the germline V gene, CDR1 is SGDLS and CDR2 is YYNGEE. CDR3 size: 17 residues. V lost 2 bases to trimming and J lost 6 bases, with 23 bases between them.

This chain links TRBV5-1 with TRBJ2-5, with D maybe TRBD1 (6 bases). The assigned J gene may be wrong: the sequence end matches TRBJ2-7 better. CDR1 SGHRS and CDR2 YFSETQ come from the germline V gene. This CDR3 region has 14 residues. The CDR3 sequence: CASRPSYRADEQYF. In DNA form, the CDR3 reads TGCGCCAGCCGACCATCATACAGGGCAGACGAGCAGTACTTC.

To note about this clone: A far larger clone is a single base away, which makes a read error likely. This sample also contains other DNA sequences that code for the same CDR3. The genes are TRBV11-3 and TRBJ1-1; no firm D call. Germline CDR1 SGHNT, CDR2 YENEEA. Trimming shortened V by 3 bases and J by 1 base, and 6 bases separated the two germline ends. The length of the CDR3 is 13 residues. The CDR3 DNA is TGTGCCAGCAGCTTCCAGGCGAACACTGAAGCTTTCTTT. As protein: CASSFQANTEAFF.

There are a few counts of this clone. The rearrangement joins TRBV30 to TRBJ1-4; 8 bases agree with TRBD1. Germline V gene lookup returns CDR1 GTSNPN and CDR2 SVGIG (reference sequence). This CDR3 spans 16 amino acids. V was clipped by 3 bases and J by 0 bases; unmatched bases: 6. CDR3 in DNA: TGTGCCTGGAGAGGCAGGGGGCTTGCAACTAATGAAAAACTGTTTTTT. Translating it yields CAWRGRGLATNEKLFF. Full variable domain (rest looked up from reference TRBV30 and TRBJ1-4): SQTIHQWPATLVQPVGSPLSLECTVEGTSNPNLYWYRQAAGRGLQLLFYSVGIGQISSEVPQNLSASRPQDRQFILSSKKLLLSDSGFYLCAWRGRGLATNEKLFFGSGTQLSVL.

The chain joins TRBV28 to TRBJ2-5; D remains ambiguous. The germline V and J ends were trimmed by 7 bases and 3 bases, with 9 bases remaining between them. This CDR3 is built from 12 residues. Germline V CDR1 and CDR2: MDHEN, SYDVKM. This chain's CDR3 is CASKDPKETQYF. The CDR3 bases are TGTGCCAGCAAGGACCCCAAAGAGACCCAGTACTTC.

This chain links TRBV14 with TRBJ2-1, with 10 bases lining up with TRBD1. After removal of 4 bases from V and 15 bases from J, the junction contained 9 bases not matched to a gene. Germline CDR1 and CDR2: SGHDN and FVKESK. The CDR3 length is 13 residues. The CDR3 loop reads CASSPLGRDRGFF. The CDR3 coding sequence is TGTGCCAGCAGCCCCCTGGGGCGGGACAGGGGGTTCTTC.

The rearrangement uses TRBV7-8 and TRBJ2-7, with D uncertain. V was cut by 1 base and J by 2 bases, with 12 bases left in between. CDR1 is SGHVS, CDR2 FQNEAQ, per germline. This CDR3 spans 15 amino acids. The CDR3 DNA is TGTGCCAGCAGCTTAGGTGTAGGGTCAGCCTACGAGCAGTACTTC. Translated: CASSLGVGSAYEQYF.

This sequence joins TRBV5-6 and TRBJ2-3, with D unclear. CDR3 length: 17 residues. V lost 0 bases and J lost 2, with 16 bases in between. Looked up from germline, CDR1 is SGHDT and CDR2 is YYEEEE. CDR3 bases: TGTGCCAGCAGCTTGGGTACGCGGCTTTCGAACACAGATACGCAGTATTTT. It encodes CASSLGTRLSNTDTQYF.